Ten or more counts support the clone carrying this T cell receptor beta chain. This CDR3 comprises 15 residues. V was cut by 3 bases and J by 0 bases, with 11 bases left in between. Germline loops: CDR1 SEHNR, CDR2 FQNEAQ (reference sequence). Clones were sequenced by immunoSEQ multiplex PCR, and TCRdb holds only the in-frame ones, with some missing. The data hold under 150,000 clones, with around three quarters observed a single time. The sample belongs to a study of blood T cell repertoires in COVID-19. The sequence was obtained from a woman between 65 and 79 years old with acute or convalescent COVID-19. The genes are TRBV7-9 and TRBJ2-5; D may be TRBD2 (6 bases). Sequencing input: peripheral blood. CDR3 residues: CASSFGGNYQETQYF. The CDR3 DNA sequence: TGTGCCAGCAGCTTTGGCGGGAACTACCAAGAGACCCAGTACTTC.